This record covers a single T cell receptor (beta chain). The germline gives CDR1 SGHTA, CDR2 FQGNSA. The CDR3 is 16 residues long. V shed 5 bases, J shed 1 base, and the junction held 6 bases outside the gene matches. The TCR beta CDR3 regions underwent amplification using RNA transcripts as the source. HTBI primers were used for first-round RT-PCR of the TCR CDR3. From the multiplex PCR reads, TCRdb called clonotypes with MiXCR, one entry per CDR3 protein. The sample includes around 720,000 distinct CDR3 sequences, 30% to 40% of them seen just once. The sample belongs to a study of T cells in Graves' hyperthyroidism and ophthalmopathy. Study context: Peripheral blood collection took place at initial diagnosis, before any treatment.

No ophthalmopathy progression within 18 months constituted stable Graves' hyperthyroidism. J is TRBJ2-3 and V is TRBV7-2; TRBD2 agrees at 10 bases. The sample taken for sequencing was blood. The source of this sequence is a woman in her 40s with Graves' hyperthyroidism. In DNA, the CDR3 is TGTGCCAGCAGCCTCACCGGGACTAGCGGCACAGATACGCAGTATTTT. This translates into CASSLTGTSGTDTQYF.